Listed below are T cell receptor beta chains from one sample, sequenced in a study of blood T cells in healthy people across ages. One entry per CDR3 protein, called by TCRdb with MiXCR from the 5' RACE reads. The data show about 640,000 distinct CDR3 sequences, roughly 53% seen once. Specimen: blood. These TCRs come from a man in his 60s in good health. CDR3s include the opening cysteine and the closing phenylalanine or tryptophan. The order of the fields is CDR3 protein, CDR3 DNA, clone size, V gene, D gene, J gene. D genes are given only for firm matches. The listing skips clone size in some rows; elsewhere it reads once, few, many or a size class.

CAACQGAGNEQFF TGTGCCGCTTGCCAGGGGGCGGGTAATGAGCAGTTCTTC few TRBV10-3 TRBD1 TRBJ2-1
CANRSGLAGHYEQYF TGTGCCAACAGATCAGGACTAGCGGGCCACTACGAGCAGTACTTC NA TRBV6-5 TRBD2 TRBJ2-7
CASSFVLGGNYGYTF TGTGCCAGCAGCTTTGTTCTCGGCGGCAACTATGGCTACACCTTC NA TRBV5-5 NA TRBJ1-2
CASSLIGDTQYF TGTGCCAGCAGTTTAATAGGGGATACGCAGTATTTT NA TRBV12-3/TRBV12-4 NA TRBJ2-3
CSACGGAMEETQYF TGCAGTGCTTGCGGGGGGGCGATGGAAGAGACCCAGTACTTC NA TRBV20-1 TRBD2 TRBJ2-5
CASSRAGGNYGYTF TGTGCCAGCAGCCGGGCAGGGGGAAACTATGGCTACACCTTC few TRBV6-2/TRBV6-3 TRBD1 TRBJ1-2
CASSLGTSGQTQFF TGTGCCAGCAGCTTAGGGACTAGCGGGCAGACCCAGTTCTTC NA TRBV7-2 TRBD2 TRBJ2-1
CASSQTTGNEQFF TGTGCCAGCAGCCAAACAACTGGGAATGAGCAGTTCTTC few TRBV3-1 NA TRBJ2-1
CSVDVREQYF TGCAGCGTTGACGTCAGGGAGCAGTACTTC NA TRBV29-1 NA TRBJ2-5
CATSRERALSTDTQYF TGTGCCACCAGCAGAGAGCGGGCTCTCAGCACAGATACGCAGTATTTT many TRBV15 NA TRBJ2-3
CASSSGDRATEAFF TGTGCCAGCAGTTCAGGGGACAGGGCCACTGAAGCTTTCTTT once TRBV12-3/TRBV12-4 TRBD1 TRBJ1-1
CASSLLGSGSYNEQFF TGTGCCAGCAGCTTACTGGGTAGCGGTTCCTACAATGAGCAGTTCTTC NA TRBV7-9 NA TRBJ2-1
CASSQVKGTNTEAFF TGCGCCAGCAGCCAAGTTAAGGGGACGAACACTGAAGCTTTCTTT NA TRBV4-1 NA TRBJ1-1
CASSVGGQGFYEQYF TGTGCCAGCAGTGTGGGGGGACAGGGATTCTACGAGCAGTACTTC few TRBV9 TRBD1 TRBJ2-7
CASSPGQGSNYEQYF TGTGCCAGCTCACCAGGCCAGGGATCCAACTACGAGCAGTACTTC NA TRBV18 NA TRBJ2-7
CASTKTGGGGYTF TGTGCCAGCACCAAGACAGGGGGCGGCGGCTACACCTTC many TRBV9 TRBD1 TRBJ1-2
CASRSGSGGAPDTQYF TGTGCCAGCAGATCGGGGAGCGGGGGGGCCCCAGATACGCAGTATTTT NA TRBV12-3/TRBV12-4 TRBD2 TRBJ2-3
CASSSLSQETQYF TGCGCCAGCAGCTCCTTATCCCAAGAGACCCAGTACTTC few TRBV5-1 NA TRBJ2-5
CASSSDGGLSTYTQYF TGCGCCAGCAGCTCCGACGGGGGCCTGAGCACATATACGCAGTATTTT once TRBV5-1 NA TRBJ2-3
CSAREDRGGYGYTF TGCAGTGCTAGGGAGGACAGGGGAGGCTATGGCTACACCTTC NA TRBV20-1 TRBD1 TRBJ1-2
CASSHGGANVLTF TGTGCCAGCAGCCACGGTGGGGCCAACGTCCTGACTTTC NA TRBV7-8 NA TRBJ2-6
CASSLYKFETPRETQYF TGTGCCAGCAGCTTATATAAGTTTGAAACTCCCAGAGAGACCCAGTACTTC NA TRBV7-8 NA TRBJ2-5
CSASRSGGTYEQYF TGCAGTGCTAGTAGAAGCGGGGGGACCTACGAGCAGTACTTC NA TRBV20-1 TRBD2 TRBJ2-7
CAIRPAGFYEQYF TGTGCCATCCGACCAGCAGGTTTCTACGAGCAGTACTTC NA TRBV10-3 NA TRBJ2-7
CASSKMGLFQETQYF TGCGCCAGCAGCAAAATGGGACTGTTCCAAGAGACCCAGTACTTC once TRBV5-1 NA TRBJ2-5
CASSFLGDLQETQYF TGCGCCAGCAGCTTTCTGGGGGATTTACAAGAGACCCAGTACTTC NA TRBV5-1 NA TRBJ2-5
CATSPKGTGWANVLTF TGTGCCACCAGTCCGAAAGGGACTGGATGGGCCAACGTCCTGACTTTC NA TRBV15 NA TRBJ2-6
CASSLRGIKDTEAFF TGCGCCAGCAGCCTCCGGGGCATCAAGGACACTGAAGCTTTCTTT NA TRBV4-1 NA TRBJ1-1
CATSDFSSNEQYF TGTGCCACCAGTGATTTCTCCAGCAATGAGCAGTACTTC NA TRBV24-1 NA TRBJ2-7
CSGRSDTEAFF TGCAGCGGTCGATCGGACACTGAAGCTTTCTTT few TRBV29-1 NA TRBJ1-1
CASSQLRAGEQYF TGTGCCAGCAGCCAACTCCGGGCTGGCGAGCAGTACTTC NA TRBV3-1 NA TRBJ2-7
CASSTGRRALHF TGTGCCAGCAGTACAGGCCGAAGAGCCCTCCACTTT NA TRBV28 NA TRBJ1-6
CATSDTRTSGITDTQYF TGTGCCACCAGTGATACCAGGACTAGCGGGATCACAGATACGCAGTATTTT NA TRBV24-1 TRBD2 TRBJ2-3
CASSRVVTGELFF TGTGCCAGCAGTAGGGTCGTTACCGGGGAGCTGTTTTTT NA TRBV6-6 NA TRBJ2-2
CSSSLRNEQFF TGTTCCAGCAGCTTACGCAATGAGCAGTTCTTC once TRBV7-2 NA TRBJ2-1
CASRVTGPPGANVLTF TGTGCCAGCCGAGTGACAGGTCCCCCTGGGGCCAACGTCCTGACTTTC NA TRBV21-1 NA TRBJ2-6
CASSLARARSSSYNEQFF TGTGCCAGCAGTCTCGCCCGGGCCAGGTCAAGCTCCTACAATGAGCAGTTCTTC NA TRBV28 NA TRBJ2-1
CASSQEDRDHHPVETQYF TGTGCCAGCAGCCAAGAAGACCGGGATCACCACCCCGTCGAGACCCAGTACTTC few TRBV3-1 NA TRBJ2-5
CASSQEWGPPDTQYF TGTGCCAGCAGCCAAGAGTGGGGGCCCCCAGATACGCAGTATTTT NA TRBV4-2 NA TRBJ2-3
CSGGEGDYGYTF TGCAGTGGGGGCGAGGGGGACTATGGCTACACCTTC NA TRBV20-1 NA TRBJ1-2
CSGGQDGGYTF TGCAGCGGGGGACAGGATGGTGGCTACACCTTC NA TRBV29-1 TRBD1 TRBJ1-2
CASSAQPARSTDTQYF TGTGCCAGCAGCGCCCAACCCGCTCGAAGCACAGATACGCAGTATTTT NA TRBV9 NA TRBJ2-3
CSADSTGFNEQFF TGCAGTGCGGATTCAACGGGGTTCAATGAGCAGTTCTTC NA TRBV20-1 NA TRBJ2-1
CASSVEGGINSPLHF TGTGCCAGCAGCGTAGAGGGAGGGATTAATTCACCCCTCCACTTT NA TRBV9 NA TRBJ1-6
CASSYATGENEKLFF TGTGCCAGCAGTTACGCTACAGGGGAAAATGAAAAACTGTTTTTT NA TRBV6-6 TRBD1 TRBJ1-4
CASSRDRGTGANVLTF TGTGCCAGCAGCCGGGACAGGGGGACAGGGGCCAACGTCCTGACTTTC NA TRBV14 TRBD1 TRBJ2-6
CASSSYRGRGSDEQYF TGTGCCAGCAGTTCATACAGGGGGCGCGGTTCTGATGAGCAGTACTTC NA TRBV28 TRBD1 TRBJ2-7
CASSPPSLAGIMFF TGTGCCAGCTCACCACCATCCCTAGCGGGAATCATGTTCTTC NA TRBV18 TRBD2 TRBJ2-1
CSARGRGQPQHF TGCAGTGCTAGAGGAAGGGGTCAGCCCCAGCATTTT few TRBV20-1 NA TRBJ1-5
CASSLSDGGSYEQYF TGTGCCAGCAGCTTATCCGATGGAGGATCCTACGAGCAGTACTTC NA TRBV11-2 NA TRBJ2-7
CASSLSGRAPFSYF TGTGCCAGCAGTTTAAGCGGGAGGGCCCCCTTTTCGTATTTT NA TRBV12-3/TRBV12-4 TRBD2 TRBJ2-3